The T cell receptor (beta chain) described here comes from a study of blood T cell repertoires in COVID-19. The CDR3 sequence is 15 residues long. The trim removed 2 bases at V and 3 bases at J, leaving 5 bases unmatched. The germline CDR1 and CDR2 sequences are SNHLY and FYNNEI. Clones were sequenced by immunoSEQ multiplex PCR, and TCRdb holds only the in-frame ones, with some missing. The data contain approximately 170,000 clones, around 81% of them singletons. The sequence derives from a man in his 60s with active or convalescent COVID-19. The sample comprised peripheral blood. This chain connects TRBV2 to TRBJ1-1; TRBD1 aligns across 8 bases. CDR3 protein: CASSEHRGSDTEAFF. The CDR3 DNA reads as TGTGCCAGCAGTGAACACAGGGGGTCCGACACTGAAGCTTTCTTT.